The present T cell receptor beta chain was sequenced within a study of graft-versus-host responses after intestinal transplantation. The CDR3 length is 16 residues. Per germline, CDR1 LGHNA and CDR2 YNFKEQ. J lost 6 bases, V lost 0 bases, and 6 bases had no gene match. The sample holds one count of this clone. The antigen is not known. Assay: immunoSEQ multiplex PCR; the TCRdb copy retains only in-frame clones and omits some. The sample carries 140,000 or so clones, about nine tenths recorded once. Regarding the study as a whole: Allograft graft-versus-host to host-versus-graft clonal ratios ran high in patients with graft-donor T cell macrochimerism.

The source of this sequence is a human donor who received an intestinal transplant. The chain has TRBV4-2 and TRBJ2-7; 12 positions agree with TRBD1. This specimen consisted of unstimulated CD4+ T cells sorted from spleen or lymph node cells, obtained before intestinal transplant. In DNA form, the CDR3 reads TGTGCCAGCAGCCAAGATTCGGGGACAGGGGGCGGCGAGCAGTACTTC. Its protein product is CASSQDSGTGGGEQYF.